The 29 T cell receptor beta chains listed next were all sequenced from one sample in a study of shared clonotypes between healthy human individuals. Generated by immunoSEQ multiplex PCR, the TCRdb table keeps only in-frame clones and is missing some. The table lists 700,000 to 950,000 clones, around 96% of them singletons. Naive CD8 cells were CD45RO-negative, positively selected for CCR7, excluding terminally differentiated effector memory CD45RA+ cells. The sample consisted of naive CD8+ T cells sorted from blood. The receptors were gathered from a man aged 25-40 years in good health.

This chain uses TRBV5-6 with TRBJ2-7; D is perhaps TRBD2 (6 bases). Germline loops: CDR1 SGHDT, CDR2 YYEEEE. Trimming shortened V by 5 bases and J by 6 bases, and 12 bases separated the two germline ends. The CDR3 covers 12 residues. CDR3 region: CASRQGEVEQYF. DNA for the CDR3: TGTGCCAGCAGGCAAGGGGAGGTCGAGCAGTACTTC. The full variable domain, in which reference TRBV5-6 and TRBJ2-7 provide the parts outside the CDR3, is DAGVTQSPTHLIKTRGQQVTLRCSPKSGHDTVSWYQQALGQGPQFIFQYYEEEERQRGNFPDRFSGHQFPNYSSELNVNALLLGDSALYLCASRQGEVEQYFGPGTRLTVT.

In this sample, this clone turned up once. The J gene is TRBJ2-7, the V gene TRBV11-2; 10 bases agree with TRBD1. This CDR3 contains 16 residues. CDR1 and CDR2 from the germline V gene are SGHAT and FQNNGV. With 1 base clipped from V and 3 bases from J, the junction kept 6 bases outside the gene matches. Here the CDR3 DNA reads TGTGCCAGCAGCTTAGTGGGGACAGGGGCGATCTACGAGCAGTACTTC. It encodes CASSLVGTGAIYEQYF.

With respect to this clone: Other DNA sequences of this sample code for an identical CDR3. V gene TRBV6-4 combines with J gene TRBJ2-1; 10 positions match TRBD2. J gave up 4 bases and V 4 bases, and 4 bases lay outside the gene matches. The CDR3 extends over 15 amino acids. Germline V gene data show CDR1 as MRHNA and CDR2 as SNTAGT. This chain's CDR3 is CASSVRLAGYNEQFF. Written as DNA, the CDR3 is TGTGCCAGCAGTGTACGACTAGCGGGTTACAATGAGCAGTTCTTC.

This rearrangement joins TRBV4-3 to TRBJ2-7; TRBD2 matches at 9 bases. Germline V gene sequence: CDR1 LGHNA, CDR2 YSLEER. The V segment lost 1 base and the J segment 2 bases; nucleotides outside the gene matches: 3. The CDR3 spans 15 residues. CDR3 coding DNA: TGCGCCAGCAGCCAAGGGGGACTAGCAGCCTACGAGCAGTACTTC. Translation gives CASSQGGLAAYEQYF.

The chain has TRBV30 and TRBJ2-5; 9 nucleotides align to TRBD2. CDR1 and CDR2 (germline): GTSNPN, SVGIG (reference sequence). Trimming removed 2 bases from V and 5 bases from J; junction bases left unmatched: 12. CDR3 length equals 16 residues. In DNA form, the CDR3 reads TGTGCCTGGAGTCGGCCTGGCGGGAGGGGTTTGGAGACCCAGTACTTC. Its translation: CAWSRPGGRGLETQYF.

CDR3 DNA sequence: TGTGCCAGTTCTTACCAGACTAGCGGGAGCCTAAGCTACGAGCAGTACTTC. It translates to CASSYQTSGSLSYEQYF. The J gene is TRBJ2-7, the V gene TRBV19; 12 bases fit TRBD2. Germline V CDR1 and CDR2: LNHDA, SQIVND (reference sequence). CDR3 length equals 17 residues. The J segment lost 3 bases and the V segment lost 8 bases, leaving 14 bases of the junction unmatched.

The chain employs TRBV27 and TRBJ2-7, with TRBD2 matching 8 bases. J lost 6 bases, V lost 3 bases, and 10 bases had no gene match. The CDR3 runs 15 residues. CDR1 MNHEY and CDR2 SMNVEV come from the germline V gene (reference sequence). The DNA for the CDR3 is TGTGCCAGCAGTTTTTGGGACGGGAGGGCCGTCGAGCAGTACTTC. Its protein is CASSFWDGRAVEQYF.

Details on this clone: Distinct nucleotide sequences in the sample also encode this CDR3. This chain joins TRBV28 and TRBJ2-7; 7 positions agree with TRBD2. The CDR3 length is 14 residues. CDR1 MDHEN and CDR2 SYDVKM come from the germline V gene. J lost 0 bases, V lost 8 bases, and 7 bases had no gene match. CDR3 amino acids: CASRDPSGSYEQYF. The CDR3 bases are TGTGCCAGCCGGGACCCTAGCGGCTCCTACGAGCAGTACTTC.

The rearrangement links TRBV30 to TRBJ2-7, with D unclear. CDR3 length: 13 amino acids. The germline V and J ends were trimmed by 5 bases and 6 bases, with 17 bases remaining between them. The germline gives CDR1 GTSNPN, CDR2 SVGIG (reference sequence). The CDR3: CAWDLGTLGEQYF. CDR3 DNA: TGTGCCTGGGACTTAGGAACATTGGGCGAGCAGTACTTC.

V is TRBV25-1 and J is TRBJ2-5; 11 nucleotides match TRBD1. With 8 bases clipped from V and 4 bases from J, the junction kept 3 bases outside the gene matches. Germline V gene lookup returns CDR1 MGHDK and CDR2 SYGVNS. CDR3 length: 13 residues. The CDR3, as DNA: TGTGCCAGCTGGACAGGGGGCGGAGAGACCCAGTACTTC. This gives the protein CASWTGGGETQYF.

This sequence joins TRBV27 and TRBJ2-1, with TRBD1 identical over 10 bases. The V segment lost 10 bases and the J segment 7 bases; nucleotides outside the gene matches: 13. The CDR3 length is 15 residues. Germline V gives CDR1 MNHEY, CDR2 SMNVEV (reference sequence). The CDR3 region has the DNA TGTGCCACCCAAAGACCGGGACAGGGGTCGAATGAGCAGTTCTTC. Amino acid sequence: CATQRPGQGSNEQFF.

The chain uses TRBV5-5 and TRBJ1-5; D might be TRBD1 (6 bases). The germline V gene encodes CDR1 SGHKS and CDR2 YYEKEE (reference sequence). Between the trimmed V and J ends, which lost 8 bases and 0 bases, there was a span of 12 bases. The CDR3 is 14 amino acids. CDR3 protein: CARKAGDSNQPQHF. CDR3 sequence (DNA): TGTGCCAGAAAAGCAGGGGATAGCAATCAGCCCCAGCATTTT.

The chain carries TRBV10-3 and TRBJ2-3; 7 bases are a match to TRBD1. CDR1 is ENHRY and CDR2 is SYGVKD in the germline V gene. The CDR3 length is 14 residues. The V segment lost 4 bases and the J segment 2 bases; nucleotides outside the gene matches: 3. This chain's CDR3 is CAISVGQITDTQYF. The CDR3 region has the DNA TGTGCCATCAGTGTGGGACAGATCACAGATACGCAGTATTTT.

This clone was found once. J is TRBJ2-6 and V is TRBV5-4; D not resolved. V lost 4 bases and J lost 2, with 7 bases in between. CDR3 size: 14 residues. From germline, CDR1 is SGHNT and CDR2 YYREEE (reference sequence). The CDR3 coding sequence is TGTGCCAGCAGCCAACATACTGGGGCCAACGTCCTGACTTTC. Its protein product is CASSQHTGANVLTF.

A remark on this clone: In the same sample, other DNA sequences code for this CDR3. V is TRBV2 and J is TRBJ2-2; D unclear. The germline CDR1 and CDR2 sequences are SNHLY and FYNNEI. V shed 6 bases and J shed 3 bases, with 8 bases lying between them. The CDR3 runs to 13 residues. As DNA, the CDR3 is TGTGCCAGCAGCAGGCCCTACACCGGGGAGCTGTTTTTT. Residues: CASSRPYTGELFF.

The chain recombines TRBV7-7 with TRBJ2-5; D call uncertain. Germline CDR1 SSHAT, CDR2 FNYEAQ (reference sequence). V shed 5 bases and J shed 3 bases, with 10 bases lying between them. CDR3 length: 13 residues. In DNA form, the CDR3 reads TGTGCCAGCAGCCCTGGGCTAAAAGAGACCCAGTACTTC. It translates to CASSPGLKETQYF.

The V gene is TRBV7-6, the J gene TRBJ2-6; 8 bases are shared with TRBD1. V lost 4 bases to trimming and J lost 2 bases; unmatched junction nucleotides: 7. There are 17 residues in the CDR3. Germline V gene sequence: CDR1 SGHVS, CDR2 FNYEAQ. CDR3 sequence: CASSSSDRAAGANVLTF. CDR3 coding DNA: TGTGCCAGCAGCTCCTCGGACAGGGCTGCTGGGGCCAACGTCCTGACTTTC.

This chain connects TRBV29-1 to TRBJ2-4; a weak D match, TRBD1 (6 bases). The ends were cut back, 3 bases at V and 1 base at J, with 19 bases in the middle. Germline V gene lookup returns CDR1 SQVTM and CDR2 ANQGSEA. This CDR3 region has 17 residues. For the CDR3, the DNA is TGCAGCGTTGAGGGGACAACCCGTTGGGGGGCCAAAAACATTCAGTACTTC. It codes for CSVEGTTRWGAKNIQYF.

J is TRBJ2-7 and V is TRBV19; D assignment may be TRBD1 or TRBD2 (5 bases each). Trimming stripped 6 bases from V and 0 bases from J, with 15 bases between. Germline lookup yields CDR1 LNHDA and CDR2 SQIVND (reference sequence). This CDR3 contains 15 residues. CDR3 DNA: TGTGCCAGTAGCCTCCGGGACGGAACCTCCTACGAGCAGTACTTC. It yields the protein CASSLRDGTSYEQYF.

The chain couples TRBV2 to TRBJ2-1; D unresolved. V lost 8 bases and J lost 6, with 5 bases in between. The CDR3 covers 10 residues. Looked up from germline, CDR1 is SNHLY and CDR2 is FYNNEI. The DNA of the CDR3 is TGTGCCAGCGGCTCCAATGAGCAGTTCTTC. Protein: CASGSNEQFF.

The chain couples TRBV4-3 to TRBJ2-7; 9 bases fit TRBD2. Germline loops: CDR1 LGHNA, CDR2 YSLEER. J gave up 5 bases and V 0 bases, and 8 bases lay outside the gene matches. The length of the CDR3 is 16 residues. The CDR3 DNA is TGCGCCAGCAGCCAAGATGGGCGGGAGGGCCGAGACGAGCAGTACTTC. This codes for CASSQDGREGRDEQYF.

The rearrangement uses TRBV18 and TRBJ2-5; D unresolved. Per germline, CDR1 KGHSH and CDR2 LQKENI. Trimming took off 6 bases at V and 5 bases at J, with 10 bases between the two ends. The CDR3 length is 12 residues. The CDR3 sequence: CASSTFQETQYF. CDR3 coding DNA: TGTGCCAGCTCCACCTTTCAGGAGACCCAGTACTTC.

The chain joins TRBV27 to TRBJ2-3; 8 nucleotides line up with TRBD2. The J segment lost 3 bases and the V segment lost 4 bases, leaving 6 bases of the junction unmatched. Germline lookup yields CDR1 MNHEY and CDR2 SMNVEV (reference sequence). This CDR3 is 15 amino acids long. The CDR3 here is CASSWGGRLTDTQYF. The CDR3 DNA sequence: TGTGCCAGCAGTTGGGGCGGGAGGCTTACAGATACGCAGTATTTT.

The J gene is TRBJ2-1, the V gene TRBV27; 11 nucleotides agree with TRBD2. The CDR3 length is 16 residues. Germline-derived CDR1 and CDR2 are MNHEY and SMNVEV (reference sequence). J lost 4 bases, V lost 4 bases, and 6 bases had no gene match. CDR3 nucleotides: TGTGCCAGCAGTTCAGTTGCTAGCGGGAGGTACAATGAGCAGTTCTTC. It codes for CASSSVASGRYNEQFF.

V usage is TRBV9 and J usage is TRBJ2-3; 8 bases line up with TRBD2. V shed 3 bases, J shed 5 bases, and the junction held 17 bases outside the gene matches. Germline assignment: CDR1 SGDLS and CDR2 YYNGEE. The CDR3 totals 18 residues. The CDR3 DNA reads TGTGCCAGCAGCGAGCCCTTAAAAGAGCGGGAGAGGGGAGATACGCAGTATTTT. It translates to CASSEPLKERERGDTQYF.

The J gene is TRBJ2-2, the V gene TRBV10-3; D might be TRBD2 (5 bases). Trimming took off 3 bases at V and 8 bases at J, with 16 bases between the two ends. The germline V gene encodes CDR1 ENHRY and CDR2 SYGVKD. This CDR3 comprises 15 residues. The CDR3 region is CAISDTEGRPGELFF. The DNA for the CDR3 is TGTGCCATCAGTGACACCGAGGGTCGGCCTGGGGAGCTGTTTTTT.

This rearrangement joins TRBV4-1 to TRBJ1-2; 9 positions agree with TRBD1. Germline trimming cut 5 bases from V and 6 bases from J; bases unmatched to any gene: 22. The germline CDR1 and CDR2 sequences are MGHRA and YSYEKL. This CDR3 comprises 19 residues. The CDR3 here is CASSYPIVQGATVLDGYTF. As DNA, the CDR3 is TGCGCCAGCAGCTACCCCATCGTACAGGGGGCCACCGTATTGGATGGCTACACCTTC.

This rearrangement joins TRBV5-4 to TRBJ1-5, with D hard to call. Germline CDR1 and CDR2: SGHNT and YYREEE (reference sequence). The CDR3 runs 13 residues. The V end was cut by 2 bases, the J end by 6 bases, with 9 bases between. CDR3 nucleotides: TGTGCCAGCAGCTTCAGTCCAAGTCAGCCCCAGCATTTT. It encodes CASSFSPSQPQHF.

The V call is TRBV2, the J call TRBJ2-3; no reliable D call. The germline V gene has CDR1 SNHLY and CDR2 FYNNEI. V lost 4 bases to trimming and J lost 2 bases, with 7 bases between them. There are 13 residues in the CDR3. CDR3 in DNA: TGTGCCAGCAGTGGACTGAACACAGATACGCAGTATTTT. Protein: CASSGLNTDTQYF.